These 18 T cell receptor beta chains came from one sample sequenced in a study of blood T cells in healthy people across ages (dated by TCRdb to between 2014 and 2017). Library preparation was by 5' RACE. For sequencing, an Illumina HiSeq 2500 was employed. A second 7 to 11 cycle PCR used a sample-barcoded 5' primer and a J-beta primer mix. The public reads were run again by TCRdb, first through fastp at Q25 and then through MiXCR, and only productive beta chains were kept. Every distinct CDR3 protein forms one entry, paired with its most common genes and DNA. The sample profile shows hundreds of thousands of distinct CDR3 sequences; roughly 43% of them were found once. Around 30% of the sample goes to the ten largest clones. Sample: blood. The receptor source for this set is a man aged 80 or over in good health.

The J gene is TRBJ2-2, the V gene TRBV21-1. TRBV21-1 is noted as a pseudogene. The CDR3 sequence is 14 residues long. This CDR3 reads CASSTKLAIGELFF. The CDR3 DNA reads TGTGCCAGCAGCACCAAACTTGCGATTGGGGAGCTGTTTTTT.

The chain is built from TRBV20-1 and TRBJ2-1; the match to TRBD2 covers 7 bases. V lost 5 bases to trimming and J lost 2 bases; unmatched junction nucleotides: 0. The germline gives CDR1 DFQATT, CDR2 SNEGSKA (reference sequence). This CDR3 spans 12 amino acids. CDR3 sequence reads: CSAGGAYNEQFF. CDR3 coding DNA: TGCAGTGCTGGGGGGGCCTACAATGAGCAGTTCTTC.

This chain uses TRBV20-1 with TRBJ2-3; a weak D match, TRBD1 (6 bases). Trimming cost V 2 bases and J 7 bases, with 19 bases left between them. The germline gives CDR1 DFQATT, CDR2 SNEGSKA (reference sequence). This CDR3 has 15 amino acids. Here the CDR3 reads CSARPAGTTGNTQYF. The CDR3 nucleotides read TGCAGTGCTAGACCGGCCGGGACCACAGGGAATACGCAGTATTTT.

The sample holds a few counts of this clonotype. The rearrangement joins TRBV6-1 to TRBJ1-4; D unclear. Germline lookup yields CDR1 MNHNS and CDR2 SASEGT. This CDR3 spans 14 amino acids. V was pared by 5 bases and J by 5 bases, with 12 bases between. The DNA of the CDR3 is TGTGCCAGCAGTAAACGGACGGACAATGAAAAACTGTTTTTT. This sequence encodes CASSKRTDNEKLFF.

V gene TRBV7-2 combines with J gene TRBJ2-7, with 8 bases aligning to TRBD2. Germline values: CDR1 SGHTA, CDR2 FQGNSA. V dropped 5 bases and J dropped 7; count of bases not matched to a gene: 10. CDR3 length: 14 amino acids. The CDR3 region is CASSDRAGVSEQYF. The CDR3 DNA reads TGTGCCAGCAGCGACAGAGCGGGAGTAAGTGAGCAGTACTTC. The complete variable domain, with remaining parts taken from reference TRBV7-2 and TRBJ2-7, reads GAGVSQSPSNKVTEKGKDVELRCDPISGHTALYWYRQSLGQGLEFLIYFQGNSAPDKSGLPSDRFSAERTGGSVSTLTIQRTQQEDSAVYLCASSDRAGVSEQYFGPGTRLTVT.

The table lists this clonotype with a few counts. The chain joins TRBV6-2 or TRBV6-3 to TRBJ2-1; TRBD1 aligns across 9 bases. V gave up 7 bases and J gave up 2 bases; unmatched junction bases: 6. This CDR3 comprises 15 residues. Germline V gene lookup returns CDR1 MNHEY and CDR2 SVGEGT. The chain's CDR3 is CASKADRGPYNEQFF. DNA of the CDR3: TGTGCCAGCAAAGCGGACAGGGGCCCCTACAATGAGCAGTTCTTC.

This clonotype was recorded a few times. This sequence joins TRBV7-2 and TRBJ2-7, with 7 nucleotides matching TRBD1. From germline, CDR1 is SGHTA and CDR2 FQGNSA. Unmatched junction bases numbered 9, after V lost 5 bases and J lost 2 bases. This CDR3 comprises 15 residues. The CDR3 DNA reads TGTGCCAGCAGCCGCGACAGGGACAGAACCTACGAGCAGTACTTC. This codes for CASSRDRDRTYEQYF.

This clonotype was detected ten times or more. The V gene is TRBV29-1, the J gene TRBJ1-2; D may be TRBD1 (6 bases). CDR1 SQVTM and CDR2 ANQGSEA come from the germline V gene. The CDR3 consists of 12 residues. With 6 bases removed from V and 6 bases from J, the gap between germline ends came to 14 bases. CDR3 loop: CSVHLGGHGYTF. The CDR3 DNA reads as TGCAGCGTGCACCTCGGGGGCCATGGCTACACCTTC. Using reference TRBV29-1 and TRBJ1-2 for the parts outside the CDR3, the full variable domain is SAVISQKPSRDICQRGTSLTIQCQVDSQVTMMFWYRQQPGQSLTLIATANQGSEATYESGFVIDKFPISRPNLTFSTLTVSNMSPEDSSIYLCSVHLGGHGYTFGSGTRLTVV.

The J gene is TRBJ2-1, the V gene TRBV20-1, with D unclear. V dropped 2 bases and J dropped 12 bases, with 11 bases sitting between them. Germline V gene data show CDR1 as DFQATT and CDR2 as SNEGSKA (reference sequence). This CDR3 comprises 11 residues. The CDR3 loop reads CSARKVSGQFF. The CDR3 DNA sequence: TGCAGTGCTAGAAAAGTTTCCGGGCAGTTCTTC.

CDR3 in amino acids: CASSGIRGYSGNTIYF. The DNA of the CDR3 is TGTGCCAGCAGTGGTATCAGGGGTTACTCTGGAAACACCATATATTTT. The V gene is TRBV25-1, the J gene TRBJ1-3; D is possibly TRBD1 (6 bases). Trimming took 4 bases from V and 0 from J, leaving 13 bases between them. The CDR3 covers 16 residues. Germline assignment: CDR1 MGHDK and CDR2 SYGVNS.

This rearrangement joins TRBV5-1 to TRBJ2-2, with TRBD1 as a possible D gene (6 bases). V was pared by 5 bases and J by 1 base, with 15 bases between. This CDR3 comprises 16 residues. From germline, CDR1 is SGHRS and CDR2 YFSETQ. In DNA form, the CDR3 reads TGCGCCAGCAGACCGCAGGGGCAAATGAACACCGGGGAGCTGTTTTTT. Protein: CASRPQGQMNTGELFF.

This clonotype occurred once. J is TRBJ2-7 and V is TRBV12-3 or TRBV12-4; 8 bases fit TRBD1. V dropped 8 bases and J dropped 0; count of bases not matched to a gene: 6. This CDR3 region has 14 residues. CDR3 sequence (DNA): TGTGCCAGCCGGTGGACAGGGAACTCCTACGAGCAGTACTTC. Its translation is CASRWTGNSYEQYF.

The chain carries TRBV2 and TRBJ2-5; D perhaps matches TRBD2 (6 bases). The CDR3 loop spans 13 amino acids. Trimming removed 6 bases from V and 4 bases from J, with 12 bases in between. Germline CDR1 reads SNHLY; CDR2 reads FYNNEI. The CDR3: CASSWGERETQYF. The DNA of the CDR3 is TGTGCCAGCAGCTGGGGGGAGAGAGAGACCCAGTACTTC.

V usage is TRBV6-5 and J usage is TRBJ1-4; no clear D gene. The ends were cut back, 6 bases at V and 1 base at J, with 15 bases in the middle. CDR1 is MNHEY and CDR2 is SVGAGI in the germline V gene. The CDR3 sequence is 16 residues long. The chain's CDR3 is CASRIDGEGTNEKLFF. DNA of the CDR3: TGTGCCAGCAGGATCGATGGGGAGGGAACTAATGAAAAACTGTTTTTT.

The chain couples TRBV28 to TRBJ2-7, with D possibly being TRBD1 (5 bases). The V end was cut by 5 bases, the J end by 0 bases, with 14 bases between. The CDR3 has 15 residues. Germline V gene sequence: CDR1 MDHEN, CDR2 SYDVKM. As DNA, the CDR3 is TGTGCCAGCAGTCCCCCCGCCAGGGACTCCTACGAGCAGTACTTC. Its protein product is CASSPPARDSYEQYF.

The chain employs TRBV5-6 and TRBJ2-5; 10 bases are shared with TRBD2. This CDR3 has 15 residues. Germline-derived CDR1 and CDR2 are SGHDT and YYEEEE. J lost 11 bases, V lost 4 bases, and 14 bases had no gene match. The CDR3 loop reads CASSRSGGAYNEQYF. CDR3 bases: TGTGCCAGCAGCCGGAGCGGGGGGGCCTACAATGAGCAGTACTTC.

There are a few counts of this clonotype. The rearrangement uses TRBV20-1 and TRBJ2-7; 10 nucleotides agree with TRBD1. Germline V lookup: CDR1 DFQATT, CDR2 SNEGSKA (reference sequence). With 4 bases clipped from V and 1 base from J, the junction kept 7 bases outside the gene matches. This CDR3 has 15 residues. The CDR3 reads CSAIRQGAYSYEQYF. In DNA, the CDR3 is TGCAGTGCTATCAGACAGGGGGCCTATTCCTACGAGCAGTACTTC.

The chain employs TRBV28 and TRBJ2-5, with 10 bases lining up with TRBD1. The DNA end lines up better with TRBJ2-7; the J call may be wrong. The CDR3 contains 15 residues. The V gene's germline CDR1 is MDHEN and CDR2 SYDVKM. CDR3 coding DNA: TGTGCCAGCAGTTCCCGGGGACAGGGGAGAGTCGAGCAGTACTTC. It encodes CASSSRGQGRVEQYF.